This TCR beta chain is from a study of shared clonotypes between healthy human individuals. General study results and limits: Among donors, clonotype sharing was expected to be affected by sequencing depth. Shared clonotypes across all four donors exceeded non-shared ones in generation probability. Compared with memory subsets, naive subsets generally had larger estimated richness.

Every subset had its genomic DNA shared out evenly among several immunoSEQ plates. Sequencing was performed with immunoSEQ multiplex PCR; in TCRdb, only in-frame clones are kept and a portion is missing. The sample has a few hundred thousand clones; 60% to 80% are singletons. This clone was observed a few times. Its matching antigen is unknown. Trimming left V 5 bases short and J 0 bases short, with 14 bases between. CDR1 SGHVS and CDR2 FQNEAQ come from the germline V gene. This CDR3 has 16 amino acids. The chain uses TRBV7-8 and TRBJ1-5; TRBD1 is a possible D gene (5 bases). The clonotype comes from a man aged 25-45 years in good health. Sequencing used memory CD4+ T cells sorted from blood. Stated subset: CD45RA-negative fraction. The DNA for the CDR3 is TGTGCCAGCAGCCCCAGGGCGGGAGATAGCAATCAGCCCCAGCATTTT. Protein sequence: CASSPRAGDSNQPQHF.